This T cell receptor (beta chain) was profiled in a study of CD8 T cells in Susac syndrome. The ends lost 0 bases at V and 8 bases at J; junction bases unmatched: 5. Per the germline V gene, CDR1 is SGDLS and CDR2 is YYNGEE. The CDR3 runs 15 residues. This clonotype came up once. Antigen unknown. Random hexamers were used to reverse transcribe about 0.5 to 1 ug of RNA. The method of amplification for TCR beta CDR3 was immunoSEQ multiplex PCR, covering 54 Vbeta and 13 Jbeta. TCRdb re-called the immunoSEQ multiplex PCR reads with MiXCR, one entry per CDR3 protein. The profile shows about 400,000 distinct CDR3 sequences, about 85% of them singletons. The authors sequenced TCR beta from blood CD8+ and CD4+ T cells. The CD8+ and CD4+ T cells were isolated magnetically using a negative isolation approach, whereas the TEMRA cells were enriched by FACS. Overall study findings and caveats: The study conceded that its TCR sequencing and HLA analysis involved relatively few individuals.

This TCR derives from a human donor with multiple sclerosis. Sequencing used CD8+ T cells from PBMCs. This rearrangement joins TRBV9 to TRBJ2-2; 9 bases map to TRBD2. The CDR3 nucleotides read TGTGCCAGCAGCGTAGCTCCTAGCGGGAATGGGGAGCTGTTTTTT. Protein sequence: CASSVAPSGNGELFF.